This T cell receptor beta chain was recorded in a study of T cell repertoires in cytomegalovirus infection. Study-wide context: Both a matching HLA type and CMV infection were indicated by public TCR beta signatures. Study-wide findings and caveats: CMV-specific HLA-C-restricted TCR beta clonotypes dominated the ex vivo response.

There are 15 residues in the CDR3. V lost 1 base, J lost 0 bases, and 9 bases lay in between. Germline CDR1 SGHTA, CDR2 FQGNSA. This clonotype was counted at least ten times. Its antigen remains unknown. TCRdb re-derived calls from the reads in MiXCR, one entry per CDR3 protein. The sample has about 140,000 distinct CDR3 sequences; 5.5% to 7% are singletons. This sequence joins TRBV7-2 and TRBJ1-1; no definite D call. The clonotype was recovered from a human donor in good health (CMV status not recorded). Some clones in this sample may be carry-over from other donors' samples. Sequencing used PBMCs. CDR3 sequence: CASSLGGSLNTEAFF. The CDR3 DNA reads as TGTGCCAGCAGCTTAGGAGGGTCCCTGAACACTGAAGCTTTCTTT.